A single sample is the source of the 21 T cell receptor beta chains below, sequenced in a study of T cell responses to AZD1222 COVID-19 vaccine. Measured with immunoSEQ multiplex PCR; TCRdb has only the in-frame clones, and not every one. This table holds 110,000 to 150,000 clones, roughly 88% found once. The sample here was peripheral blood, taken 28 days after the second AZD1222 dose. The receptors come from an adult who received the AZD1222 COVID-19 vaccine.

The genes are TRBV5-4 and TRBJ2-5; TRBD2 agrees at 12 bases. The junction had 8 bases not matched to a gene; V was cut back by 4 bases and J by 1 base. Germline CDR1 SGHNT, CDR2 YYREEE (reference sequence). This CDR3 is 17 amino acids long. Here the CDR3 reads CASSPQLAGGPQETQYF. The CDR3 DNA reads TGTGCCAGCAGCCCCCAACTAGCGGGAGGCCCCCAAGAGACCCAGTACTTC.

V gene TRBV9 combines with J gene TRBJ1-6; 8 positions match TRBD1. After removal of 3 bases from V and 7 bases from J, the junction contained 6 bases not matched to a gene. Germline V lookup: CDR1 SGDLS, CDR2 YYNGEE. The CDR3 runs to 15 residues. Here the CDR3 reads CASSGRQGLNSPLHF. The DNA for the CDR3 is TGTGCCAGCAGCGGACGACAGGGGTTGAATTCACCCCTCCACTTT. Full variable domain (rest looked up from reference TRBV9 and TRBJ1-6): DSGVTQTPKHLITATGQRVTLRCSPRSGDLSVYWYQQSLDQGLQFLIQYYNGEERAKGNILERFSAQQFPDLHSELNLSSLELGDSALYFCASSGRQGLNSPLHFGNGTRLTVT.

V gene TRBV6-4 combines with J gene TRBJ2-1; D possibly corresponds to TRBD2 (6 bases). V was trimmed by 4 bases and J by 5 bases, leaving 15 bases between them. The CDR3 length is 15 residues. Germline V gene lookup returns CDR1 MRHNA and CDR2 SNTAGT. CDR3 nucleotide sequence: TGTGCCAGCAGTGGATGGGCGGGGCGTAACAATGAGCAGTTCTTC. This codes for CASSGWAGRNNEQFF.

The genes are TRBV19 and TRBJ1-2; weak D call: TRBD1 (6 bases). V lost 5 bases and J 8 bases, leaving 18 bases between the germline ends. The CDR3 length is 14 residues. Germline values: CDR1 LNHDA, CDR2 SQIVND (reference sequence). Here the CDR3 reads CASSRSGVWMGYTF. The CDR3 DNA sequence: TGTGCCAGTAGTCGATCAGGGGTTTGGATGGGCTACACCTTC.

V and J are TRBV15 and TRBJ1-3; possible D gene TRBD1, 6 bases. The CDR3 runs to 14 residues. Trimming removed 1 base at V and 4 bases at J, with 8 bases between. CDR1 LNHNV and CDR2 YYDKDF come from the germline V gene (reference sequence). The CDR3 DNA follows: TGTGCCACCAGCAGAGGAGGACAGGGAAACACCATATATTTT. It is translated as CATSRGGQGNTIYF.

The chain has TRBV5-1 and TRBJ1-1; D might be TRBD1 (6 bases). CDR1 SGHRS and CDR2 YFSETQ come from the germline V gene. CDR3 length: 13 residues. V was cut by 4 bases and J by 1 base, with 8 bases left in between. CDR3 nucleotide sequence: TGCGCCAGCAGCATGGGACAGAACACTGAAGCTTTCTTT. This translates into CASSMGQNTEAFF.

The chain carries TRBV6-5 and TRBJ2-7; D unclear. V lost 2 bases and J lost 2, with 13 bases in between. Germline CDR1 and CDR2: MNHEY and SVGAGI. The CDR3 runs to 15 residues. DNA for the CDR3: TGTGCCAGCAGTTACGAGCCGACTGCGACCTACGAGCAGTACTTC. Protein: CASSYEPTATYEQYF.

The CDR3 protein is CASSLTYMNTEAFF. The DNA of the CDR3 is TGCGCCAGCAGCTTGACATATATGAACACTGAAGCTTTCTTT. The chain couples TRBV5-1 to TRBJ1-1; D is uncertain. Trimming took 1 base from V and 0 from J, leaving 7 bases between them. This CDR3 is 14 amino acids long. Germline assignment: CDR1 SGHRS and CDR2 YFSETQ.

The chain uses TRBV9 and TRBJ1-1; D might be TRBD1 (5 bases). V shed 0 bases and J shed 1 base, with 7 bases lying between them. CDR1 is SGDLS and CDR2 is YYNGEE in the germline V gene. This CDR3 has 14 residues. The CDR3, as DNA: TGTGCCAGCAGCGTAGTTGGACAGAACACTGAAGCTTTCTTT. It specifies CASSVVGQNTEAFF.

CDR3 loop: CASSTTGTDYTGELFF. The CDR3 DNA sequence: TGTGCCAGCAGCACCACCGGGACAGATTACACCGGGGAGCTGTTTTTT. The J gene is TRBJ2-2, the V gene TRBV9, with 7 nucleotides matching TRBD1. V gave up 4 bases and J gave up 3 bases; unmatched junction bases: 9. The CDR3 length is 16 residues. Per the germline V gene, CDR1 is SGDLS and CDR2 is YYNGEE. The entire variable domain, with the rest obtained from reference TRBV9 and TRBJ2-2, is as follows: DSGVTQTPKHLITATGQRVTLRCSPRSGDLSVYWYQQSLDQGLQFLIQYYNGEERAKGNILERFSAQQFPDLHSELNLSSLELGDSALYFCASSTTGTDYTGELFFGEGSRLTVL.

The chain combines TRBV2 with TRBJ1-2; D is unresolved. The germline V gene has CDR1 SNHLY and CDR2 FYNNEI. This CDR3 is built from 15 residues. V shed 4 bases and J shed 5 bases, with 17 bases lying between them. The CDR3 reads CASSVTAESLYGYTF. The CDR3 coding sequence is TGTGCCAGCAGTGTTACGGCAGAATCGCTATATGGCTACACCTTC.

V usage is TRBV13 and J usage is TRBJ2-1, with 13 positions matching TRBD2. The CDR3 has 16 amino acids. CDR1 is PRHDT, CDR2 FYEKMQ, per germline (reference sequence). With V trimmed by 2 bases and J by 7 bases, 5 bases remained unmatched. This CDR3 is CASSLTRTSGSNEQFF. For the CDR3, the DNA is TGTGCCAGCAGCTTAACTAGGACTAGCGGGAGTAATGAGCAGTTCTTC.

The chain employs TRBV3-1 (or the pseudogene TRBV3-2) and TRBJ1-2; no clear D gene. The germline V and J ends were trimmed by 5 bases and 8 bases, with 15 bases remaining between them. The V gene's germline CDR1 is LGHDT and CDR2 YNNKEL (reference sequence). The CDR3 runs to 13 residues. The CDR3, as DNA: TGTGCCAGCAGCGTTACCCCATCGAAGGGCTACACCTTC. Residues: CASSVTPSKGYTF.

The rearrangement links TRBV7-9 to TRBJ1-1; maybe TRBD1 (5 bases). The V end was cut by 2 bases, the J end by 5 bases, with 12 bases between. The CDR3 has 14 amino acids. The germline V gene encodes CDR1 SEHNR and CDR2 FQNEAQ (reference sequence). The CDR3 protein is CASSLIRDQTEAFF. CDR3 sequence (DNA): TGTGCCAGCAGCTTAATCAGGGATCAAACTGAAGCTTTCTTT.

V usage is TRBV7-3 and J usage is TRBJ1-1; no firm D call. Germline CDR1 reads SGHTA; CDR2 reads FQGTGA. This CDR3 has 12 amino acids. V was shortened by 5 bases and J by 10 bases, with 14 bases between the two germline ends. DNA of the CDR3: TGTGCCAGCAGCGCGGGCGGGTCAAGAGCTTTCTTT. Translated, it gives CASSAGGSRAFF.

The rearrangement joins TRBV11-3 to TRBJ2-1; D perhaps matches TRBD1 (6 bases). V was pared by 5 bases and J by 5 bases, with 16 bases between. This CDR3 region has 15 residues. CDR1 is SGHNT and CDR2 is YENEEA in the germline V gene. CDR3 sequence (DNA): TGTGCCAGCAGCCCGCAGGCTGGACAGCACAATGAGCAGTTCTTC. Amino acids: CASSPQAGQHNEQFF.

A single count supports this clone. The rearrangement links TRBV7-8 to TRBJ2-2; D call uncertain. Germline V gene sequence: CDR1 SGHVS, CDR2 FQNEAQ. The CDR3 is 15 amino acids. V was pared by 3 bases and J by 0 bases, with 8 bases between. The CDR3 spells CASSFDQSNTGELFF. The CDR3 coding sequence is TGTGCCAGCAGCTTTGACCAATCGAACACCGGGGAGCTGTTTTTT. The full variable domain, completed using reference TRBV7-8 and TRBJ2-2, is GAGVSQSPRYKVAKRGQDVALRCDPISGHVSLFWYQQALGQGPEFLTYFQNEAQLDKSGLPSDRFFAERPEGSVSTLKIQRTQQEDSAVYLCASSFDQSNTGELFFGEGSRLTVL.

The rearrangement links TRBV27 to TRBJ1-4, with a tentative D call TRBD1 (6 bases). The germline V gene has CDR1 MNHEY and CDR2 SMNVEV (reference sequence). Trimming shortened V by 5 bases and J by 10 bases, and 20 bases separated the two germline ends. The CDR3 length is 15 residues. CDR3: CASSPYSWGLGKLFF. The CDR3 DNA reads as TGTGCCAGCAGTCCCTATTCCTGGGGGCTCGGAAAACTGTTTTTT. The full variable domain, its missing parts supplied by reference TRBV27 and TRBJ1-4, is EAQVTQNPRYLITVTGKKLTVTCSQNMNHEYMSWYRQDPGLGLRQIYYSMNVEVTDKGDVPEGYKVSRKEKRNFPLILESPSPNQTSLYFCASSPYSWGLGKLFFGSGTQLSVL.

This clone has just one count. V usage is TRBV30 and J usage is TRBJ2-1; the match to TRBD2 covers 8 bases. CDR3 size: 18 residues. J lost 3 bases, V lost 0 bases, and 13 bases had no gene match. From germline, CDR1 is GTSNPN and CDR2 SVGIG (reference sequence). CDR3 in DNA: TGTGCCTGGAGTGTACCTATCGGGAGGGCTATTAGCTACAATGAGCAGTTCTTC. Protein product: CAWSVPIGRAISYNEQFF.

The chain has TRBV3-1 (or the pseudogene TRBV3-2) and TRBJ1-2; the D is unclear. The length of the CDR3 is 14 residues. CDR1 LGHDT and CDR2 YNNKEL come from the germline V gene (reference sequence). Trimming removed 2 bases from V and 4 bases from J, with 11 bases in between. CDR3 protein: CASSQRQELYGYTF. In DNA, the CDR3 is TGTGCCAGCAGCCAAAGGCAGGAACTCTATGGCTACACCTTC.

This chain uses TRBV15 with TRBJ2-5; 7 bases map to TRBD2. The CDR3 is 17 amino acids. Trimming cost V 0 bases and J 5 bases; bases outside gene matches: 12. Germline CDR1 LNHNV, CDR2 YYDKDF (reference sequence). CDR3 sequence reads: CATSRDREGILSETQYF. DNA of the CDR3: TGTGCCACCAGCAGAGATAGGGAGGGGATCTTAAGCGAGACCCAGTACTTC.